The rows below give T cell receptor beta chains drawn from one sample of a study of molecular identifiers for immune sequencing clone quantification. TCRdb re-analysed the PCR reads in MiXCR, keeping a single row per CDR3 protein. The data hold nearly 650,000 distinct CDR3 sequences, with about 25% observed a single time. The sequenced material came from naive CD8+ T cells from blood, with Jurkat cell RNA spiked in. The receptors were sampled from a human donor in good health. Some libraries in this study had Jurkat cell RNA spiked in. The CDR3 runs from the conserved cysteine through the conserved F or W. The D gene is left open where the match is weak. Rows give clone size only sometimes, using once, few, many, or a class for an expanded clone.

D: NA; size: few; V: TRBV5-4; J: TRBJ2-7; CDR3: CASWEYSGPSPFTGTYEQYF; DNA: TGTGCCAGTTGGGAGTACTCGGGGCCGAGCCCATTCACAGGGACCTACGAGCAGTACTTC
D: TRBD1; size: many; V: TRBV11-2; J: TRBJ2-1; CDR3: CASSSTGLDEQFF; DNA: TGTGCCAGCAGCTCGACAGGGTTGGATGAGCAGTTCTTC
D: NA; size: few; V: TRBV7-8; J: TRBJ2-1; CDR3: CASSLVSGSGQFF; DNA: TGTGCCAGCAGCTTAGTATCAGGGAGTGGGCAGTTCTTC
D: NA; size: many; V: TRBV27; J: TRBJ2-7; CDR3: CASSLWGQGTEQYF; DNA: TGTGCCAGCAGTTTATGGGGTCAGGGTACCGAGCAGTACTTC
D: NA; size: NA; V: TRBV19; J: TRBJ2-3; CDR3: CASSSGGKSTDTQYF; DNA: TGTGCCAGTAGTTCTGGGGGGAAGAGCACAGATACGCAGTATTTT
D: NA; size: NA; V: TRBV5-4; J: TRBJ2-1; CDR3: CASSSGVSSYNEQFF; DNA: TGTGCCAGCAGCTCCGGGGTTAGCTCCTACAATGAGCAGTTCTTC
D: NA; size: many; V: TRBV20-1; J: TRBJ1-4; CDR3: CSARDWTANEKLFF; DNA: TGCAGTGCTAGAGATTGGACAGCTAATGAAAAACTGTTTTTT
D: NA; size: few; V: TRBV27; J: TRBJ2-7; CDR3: CASSLSGRGDYEQYF; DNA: TGTGCCAGCAGTTTATCGGGTCGTGGGGACTACGAGCAGTACTTC
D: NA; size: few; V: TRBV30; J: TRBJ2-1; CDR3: CAWGRDLFGNEQFF; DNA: TGTGCCTGGGGCCGGGACCTCTTCGGGAATGAGCAGTTCTTC
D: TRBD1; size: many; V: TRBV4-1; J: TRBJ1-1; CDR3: CASSQGAGGLGAEAFF; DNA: TGCGCCAGCAGCCAAGGTGCAGGGGGCCTTGGGGCTGAAGCTTTCTTT
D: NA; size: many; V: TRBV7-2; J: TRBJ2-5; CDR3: CASSLWGPSQETQYF; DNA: TGTGCCAGCAGCTTATGGGGACCCTCCCAAGAGACCCAGTACTTC
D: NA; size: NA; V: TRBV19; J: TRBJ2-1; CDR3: CASSSQTHADEQFF; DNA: TGTGCCAGTAGTAGCCAGACCCACGCCGATGAGCAGTTCTTC
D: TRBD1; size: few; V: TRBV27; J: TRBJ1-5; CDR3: CASRTGANQPQHF; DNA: TGTGCCAGCAGAACAGGGGCCAATCAGCCCCAGCATTTT
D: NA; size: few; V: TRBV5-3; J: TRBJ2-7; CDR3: CASSLGSGPYYEQYF; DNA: TGTGCCAGCAGCTTAGGATCGGGCCCCTACTACGAGCAGTACTTC
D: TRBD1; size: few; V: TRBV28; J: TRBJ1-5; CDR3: CVSSLLQGDNQPQHF; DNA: TGTGTCAGCAGTTTATTACAGGGGGACAATCAGCCCCAGCATTTT
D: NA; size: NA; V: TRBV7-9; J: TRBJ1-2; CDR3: CASSLSQGRDTGYTF; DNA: TGTGCCAGCAGCCTCTCACAGGGCAGGGATACTGGCTACACCTTC
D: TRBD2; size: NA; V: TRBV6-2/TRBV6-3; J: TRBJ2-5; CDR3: CASRKMGEGNQETQYF; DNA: TGTGCCAGCAGAAAAATGGGGGAGGGAAACCAAGAGACCCAGTACTTC
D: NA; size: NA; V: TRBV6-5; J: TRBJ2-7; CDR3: CASSHGPSPGEQYF; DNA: TGTGCCAGCAGTCACGGGCCCTCCCCGGGCGAGCAGTACTTC
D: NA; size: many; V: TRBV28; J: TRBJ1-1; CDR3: CASSIDDSGAEAFF; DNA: TGTGCCAGCAGTATCGACGACAGTGGCGCTGAAGCTTTCTTT
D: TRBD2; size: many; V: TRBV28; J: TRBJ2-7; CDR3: CASSLLALTYEQYF; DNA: TGTGCCAGCAGCTTACTAGCGCTAACCTACGAGCAGTACTTC
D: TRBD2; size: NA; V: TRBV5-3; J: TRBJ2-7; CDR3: CASSMRERTYEQYF; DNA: TGTGCCAGCAGCATGCGGGAGAGAACCTACGAGCAGTACTTC
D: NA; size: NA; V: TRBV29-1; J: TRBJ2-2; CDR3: CSVSRDVAAHTGALFF; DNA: TGCAGCGTTTCTCGGGATGTAGCCGCGCACACCGGGGCGCTGTTTTTT
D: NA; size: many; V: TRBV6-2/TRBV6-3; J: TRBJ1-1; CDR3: CASTEGPSNTEAFF; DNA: TGTGCCAGCACCGAAGGACCGAGTAACACTGAAGCTTTCTTT
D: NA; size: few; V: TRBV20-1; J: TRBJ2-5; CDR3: CSARPGSLETQYF; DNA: TGCAGTGCTAGGCCGGGGAGCTTAGAGACCCAGTACTTC
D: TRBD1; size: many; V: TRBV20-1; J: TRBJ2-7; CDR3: CSARDGSGQGIYEQYF; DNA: TGCAGTGCTAGAGACGGTTCGGGACAGGGGATCTACGAGCAGTACTTC
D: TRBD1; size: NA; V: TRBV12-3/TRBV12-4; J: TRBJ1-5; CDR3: CASSHRGPQHF; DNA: TGTGCCAGCAGCCACAGGGGCCCCCAGCATTTT
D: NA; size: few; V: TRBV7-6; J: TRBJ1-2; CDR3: CASSSLDDRYGYTF; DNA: TGTGCCAGCAGCTCACTAGATGACAGATATGGCTACACCTTC
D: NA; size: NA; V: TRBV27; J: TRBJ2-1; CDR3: CASSLARKAYNEQFF; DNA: TGTGCCAGCAGTTTAGCGAGGAAGGCCTACAATGAGCAGTTCTTC
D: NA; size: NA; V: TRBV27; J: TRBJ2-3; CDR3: CASSSRFSPSTDTQYF; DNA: TGTGCCAGCAGTTCCCGGTTCAGCCCTAGCACAGATACGCAGTATTTT
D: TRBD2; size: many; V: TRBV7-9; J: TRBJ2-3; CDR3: CASSSTTPGTSGDTPTDTQYF; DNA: TGTGCCAGCAGCTCAACCACCCCCGGGACTAGCGGAGATACTCCCACAGATACGCAGTATTTT
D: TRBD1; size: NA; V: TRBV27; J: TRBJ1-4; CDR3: CASSWGTGATGEKLFF; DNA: TGTGCCAGCAGTTGGGGGACAGGGGCCACAGGTGAAAAACTGTTTTTT
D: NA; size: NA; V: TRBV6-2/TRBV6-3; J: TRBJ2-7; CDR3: CASTIGTHSSYEQYF; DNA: TGTGCCAGCACCATCGGGACTCACAGCTCCTACGAGCAGTACTTC
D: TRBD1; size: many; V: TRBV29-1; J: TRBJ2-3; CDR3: CSVELTGTGEDTQYF; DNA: TGCAGCGTTGAACTTACCGGGACAGGGGAAGATACGCAGTATTTT
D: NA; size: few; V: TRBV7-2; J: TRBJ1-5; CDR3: CASSLGSGFNQPQHF; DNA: TGTGCCAGCAGCTTAGGGTCAGGGTTCAATCAGCCCCAGCATTTT
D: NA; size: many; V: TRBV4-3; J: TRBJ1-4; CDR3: CASSQGTYSNEKLFF; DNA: TGCGCCAGCAGCCAAGGGACCTACAGTAATGAAAAACTGTTTTTT
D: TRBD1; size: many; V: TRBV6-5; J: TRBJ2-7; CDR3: CASSNTGTGNEQYF; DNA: TGTGCCAGCAGTAACACCGGGACAGGGAACGAGCAGTACTTC
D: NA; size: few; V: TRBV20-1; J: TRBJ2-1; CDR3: CSARDHSGSYNEQFF; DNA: TGCAGTGCTAGAGATCACAGCGGCTCCTACAATGAGCAGTTCTTC
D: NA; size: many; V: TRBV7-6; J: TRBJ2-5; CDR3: CATTNGNSETQYF; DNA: TGTGCCACTACGAACGGGAATTCAGAGACCCAGTACTTC
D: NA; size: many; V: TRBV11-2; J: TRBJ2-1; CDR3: CASSRTVGRYNEQFF; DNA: TGTGCCAGCAGCCGGACAGTGGGTCGCTACAATGAGCAGTTCTTC
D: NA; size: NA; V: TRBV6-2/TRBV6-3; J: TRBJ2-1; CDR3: CASSYSGSGEQFF; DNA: TGTGCCAGCAGTTACTCGGGCAGCGGCGAGCAGTTCTTC
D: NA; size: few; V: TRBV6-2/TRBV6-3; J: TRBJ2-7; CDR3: CASTLGPHEQYF; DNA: TGTGCCAGCACCCTCGGGCCCCACGAGCAGTACTTC
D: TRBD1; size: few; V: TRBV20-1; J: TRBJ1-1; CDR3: CSARPILQDRERTEAFF; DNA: TGCAGTGCTAGGCCCATCCTCCAGGACAGGGAGAGGACTGAAGCTTTCTTT
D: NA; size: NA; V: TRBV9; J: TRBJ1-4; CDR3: CASSPYDANEKLFF; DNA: TGTGCCAGCAGCCCTTACGACGCTAATGAAAAACTGTTTTTT
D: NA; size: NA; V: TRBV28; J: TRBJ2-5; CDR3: CASGYMGQETQYF; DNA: TGTGCCAGCGGGTATATGGGGCAAGAGACCCAGTACTTC
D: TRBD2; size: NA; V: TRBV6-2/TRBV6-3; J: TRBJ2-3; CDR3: CASSFLLAGLGDTQYF; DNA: TGTGCCAGCAGTTTCCTACTAGCGGGGTTGGGGGATACGCAGTATTTT
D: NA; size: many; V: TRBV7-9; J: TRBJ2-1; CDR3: CASTANGTLYGEQFF; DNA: TGTGCCAGCACCGCTAACGGGACTCTGTACGGTGAGCAGTTCTTC
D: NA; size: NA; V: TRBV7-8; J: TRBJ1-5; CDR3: CASSPWDKDVILPQHF; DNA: TGTGCCAGCAGCCCCTGGGACAAGGACGTTATATTGCCCCAGCATTTT